This is a list of T cell receptor beta chains from one sample in a study of blood T cell repertoires in COVID-19. Profiling relied on immunoSEQ multiplex PCR, and the TCRdb table lists in-frame clones only, not all of them. The data show a few hundred thousand clones, with 90% seen just once and around 2.3% held by the top ten. Sequencing input: peripheral blood. The receptors were gathered from a woman aged 55-75 years with COVID-19, enrolled during active disease. Each CDR3 is given with its conserved first and last residue. D genes are given only for firm matches. Clone sizes are given selectively: once, few, many, or a class where the clone is expanded.

clone_size: .; j_call: TRBJ2-3; d_call: .; v_call: TRBV4-3; cdr3_nt: TGCGCCAGCAGCCTATCCAGGGACACAGATACGCAGTATTTT; cdr3_aa: CASSLSRDTDTQYF
clone_size: .; j_call: TRBJ1-1; d_call: .; v_call: TRBV18; cdr3_nt: TGTGCCAGCTCACGCTTTTGGGGGCGCGGAACTGCTAATCGGGACACTGAAGCTTTCTTT; cdr3_aa: CASSRFWGRGTANRDTEAFF
clone_size: .; j_call: TRBJ2-3; d_call: .; v_call: TRBV9; cdr3_nt: TGTGCCAGCAGCCTCCCCAAGGGGGGGGGTCGAACAGATACGCAGTATTTT; cdr3_aa: CASSLPKGGGRTDTQYF
clone_size: .; j_call: TRBJ2-1; d_call: .; v_call: TRBV6-1; cdr3_nt: TGTGCCAGCAGTGAAGTCGTCGGTTACAATGAGCAGTTCTTC; cdr3_aa: CASSEVVGYNEQFF
clone_size: .; j_call: TRBJ2-1; d_call: .; v_call: TRBV12-3/TRBV12-4; cdr3_nt: TGTGCCAGCGGGAGAGGCAACCTTAATGAGCAGTTCTTC; cdr3_aa: CASGRGNLNEQFF
clone_size: .; j_call: TRBJ2-2; d_call: TRBD2; v_call: TRBV7-2; cdr3_nt: TGTGCCAGCAATGGAGCGGGGGGGGCTGGGGAGCTGTTTTTT; cdr3_aa: CASNGAGGAGELFF
clone_size: .; j_call: TRBJ1-1; d_call: TRBD1; v_call: TRBV7-9; cdr3_nt: TGTGCCAGCAGCTGGGGAACAGGGGCCCGAGGCACTGAAGCTTTCTTT; cdr3_aa: CASSWGTGARGTEAFF
clone_size: .; j_call: TRBJ1-1; d_call: .; v_call: TRBV19; cdr3_nt: TGTGCCAGTAGGACAATCACTGAAGCTTTCTTT; cdr3_aa: CASRTITEAFF
clone_size: .; j_call: TRBJ1-2; d_call: TRBD1; v_call: TRBV5-1; cdr3_nt: TGCGCCAGCAGCTTGAGGACAGGGTCCTATGGCTACACCTTC; cdr3_aa: CASSLRTGSYGYTF
clone_size: .; j_call: TRBJ1-5; d_call: .; v_call: TRBV15; cdr3_nt: TGTGCCACCAGCAGAGATCGACGACAGACCAATCAGCCCCAGCATTTT; cdr3_aa: CATSRDRRQTNQPQHF
clone_size: once; j_call: TRBJ2-1; d_call: TRBD2; v_call: TRBV6-1; cdr3_nt: TGTGCCAGCAGTGACCCCCCTAGCGGGGGGGCGAATGAGCAGTTCTTC; cdr3_aa: CASSDPPSGGANEQFF
clone_size: .; j_call: TRBJ2-5; d_call: .; v_call: TRBV13; cdr3_nt: TGTGCCAGCAGCTTAAATCTGGGCCCTCAAGAGACCCAGTACTTC; cdr3_aa: CASSLNLGPQETQYF
clone_size: .; j_call: TRBJ1-1; d_call: .; v_call: TRBV27; cdr3_nt: TGTGCCAGCAGTTTATCGGGCAGGGTGAACACTGAAGCTTTCTTT; cdr3_aa: CASSLSGRVNTEAFF
clone_size: once; j_call: TRBJ1-2; d_call: TRBD1; v_call: TRBV29-1; cdr3_nt: TGCAGCGTTAGGGACAGGGGCAATCTCTATGGCTACACCTTC; cdr3_aa: CSVRDRGNLYGYTF
clone_size: .; j_call: TRBJ1-4; d_call: .; v_call: TRBV30; cdr3_nt: TGTGCCTGGAAGGGAGGTCGAGAAAAACTGTTTTTT; cdr3_aa: CAWKGGREKLFF
clone_size: .; j_call: TRBJ2-7; d_call: .; v_call: TRBV2; cdr3_nt: TGTGCCAGCAGTGCCCTAGACGAGCAGTACTTC; cdr3_aa: CASSALDEQYF
clone_size: .; j_call: TRBJ2-3; d_call: .; v_call: TRBV7-2; cdr3_nt: TGTGCCAGCAGCTTAACGTTCACGACTCATAGCACAGATACGCAGTATTTT; cdr3_aa: CASSLTFTTHSTDTQYF
clone_size: .; j_call: TRBJ2-7; d_call: .; v_call: TRBV15; cdr3_nt: TGTGCCACCAGCAGGGAGGGTCAGTACGAGCAGTACTTC; cdr3_aa: CATSREGQYEQYF
clone_size: .; j_call: TRBJ2-7; d_call: .; v_call: TRBV19; cdr3_nt: TGTGCCAGTAGTACAGGGACTGCCTCCTACGAGCAGTACTTC; cdr3_aa: CASSTGTASYEQYF
clone_size: once; j_call: TRBJ1-2; d_call: .; v_call: TRBV30; cdr3_nt: TGTGCCTGGAGTGTGAGGTTGGGAGGGGGCTATGGCTACACCTTC; cdr3_aa: CAWSVRLGGGYGYTF
clone_size: .; j_call: TRBJ2-5; d_call: TRBD1; v_call: TRBV2; cdr3_nt: TGTGCCAGCAGTACCCCGGACAGGGGGTTGGGGACCCAGTACTTC; cdr3_aa: CASSTPDRGLGTQYF
clone_size: few; j_call: TRBJ1-1; d_call: TRBD1; v_call: TRBV6-5; cdr3_nt: TGTGCCAGCAGTCTAACCGGACAGGGCCGTGAAGCTTTCTTT; cdr3_aa: CASSLTGQGREAFF
clone_size: .; j_call: TRBJ1-2; d_call: .; v_call: TRBV6-1; cdr3_nt: TGTGCCAGCAGTGAAGCAAGGGGATTCGGCTTC; cdr3_aa: CASSEARGFGF
clone_size: .; j_call: TRBJ1-1; d_call: TRBD1; v_call: TRBV6-5; cdr3_nt: TGTACTGCAGAGGACAGGGGGTCCGAGCTCGGGGCTTTCTTT; cdr3_aa: CTAEDRGSELGAFF
clone_size: .; j_call: TRBJ2-3; d_call: .; v_call: TRBV5-1; cdr3_nt: TGCGCCAGCAGCCTCACTAGTGCTAGCACAGATACGCAGTATTTT; cdr3_aa: CASSLTSASTDTQYF
clone_size: .; j_call: TRBJ1-5; d_call: TRBD1; v_call: TRBV3-1/TRBV3-2; cdr3_nt: TGTGCCAGCAGCCAAGGAGCGACAGGGGGCAATCAGCCCCAGCATTTT; cdr3_aa: CASSQGATGGNQPQHF
clone_size: .; j_call: TRBJ1-1; d_call: TRBD1; v_call: TRBV2; cdr3_nt: TGTGCCAGCATTTCAGGGGACAGGGGGCGACGGACTGAAGCTTTCTTT; cdr3_aa: CASISGDRGRRTEAFF
clone_size: once; j_call: TRBJ2-1; d_call: TRBD2; v_call: TRBV4-3; cdr3_nt: TGCGCCAGCAGCCTAAGGGCTAGCGGGGGCCTCAATGAGCAGTTCTTC; cdr3_aa: CASSLRASGGLNEQFF
clone_size: .; j_call: TRBJ1-4; d_call: .; v_call: TRBV11-2; cdr3_nt: TGTGCCAGCAGCTTAAGGGGGACAACTAGTATAGGGGAAAAACTGTTTTTT; cdr3_aa: CASSLRGTTSIGEKLFF
clone_size: .; j_call: TRBJ2-6; d_call: TRBD1; v_call: TRBV2; cdr3_nt: TGTGCCAGCAGTCGGGACAGGAGGGTCTCTGGGGCCAACGTCCTGACTTTC; cdr3_aa: CASSRDRRVSGANVLTF
clone_size: .; j_call: TRBJ1-2; d_call: .; v_call: TRBV27; cdr3_nt: TGTGCCAGCAGTCCCACTAGGGGGACGGGCAAGTATGGCTACACCTTC; cdr3_aa: CASSPTRGTGKYGYTF
clone_size: .; j_call: TRBJ2-3; d_call: .; v_call: TRBV4-1; cdr3_nt: TGCGCCAGCAGCCCCGGGCGGCGGGGATCAGATACGCAGTATTTT; cdr3_aa: CASSPGRRGSDTQYF
clone_size: .; j_call: TRBJ1-1; d_call: .; v_call: TRBV7-9; cdr3_nt: TGTGCCAGCAGATCGGGGGGCCCCCTGGAAGCTTTCTTT; cdr3_aa: CASRSGGPLEAFF
clone_size: .; j_call: TRBJ1-1; d_call: .; v_call: TRBV4-2; cdr3_nt: TGTGCCAGCAGCCAGGCCACAGGGCCTGAAGCTTTCTTT; cdr3_aa: CASSQATGPEAFF
clone_size: .; j_call: TRBJ1-5; d_call: .; v_call: TRBV4-2; cdr3_nt: TGTGCCAGCAGCCGGGGGGAAAATCAGCCCCAGCATTTT; cdr3_aa: CASSRGENQPQHF
clone_size: .; j_call: TRBJ1-2; d_call: .; v_call: TRBV6-1; cdr3_nt: TGTGCCAGTAGTGCTGGGCTCGGTAACTATGGCTACACCTTC; cdr3_aa: CASSAGLGNYGYTF